These 6 T cell receptor beta chains originate from one sample sequenced in a study of blood T cell repertoires in COVID-19. The method was immunoSEQ multiplex PCR; TCRdb's version includes in-frame clones alone and lacks a portion of them. Of about 120,000 clones listed, over 75% are singletons. Sequenced material: peripheral blood. These receptor sequences come from a woman aged 80 or older with acute or convalescent COVID-19.

This clone is a singleton in its sample. The J gene is TRBJ1-1, the V gene TRBV27, with 12 bases aligning to TRBD1. CDR3 size: 15 residues. The germline V gene encodes CDR1 MNHEY and CDR2 SMNVEV (reference sequence). Trimming removed 6 bases from V and 0 bases from J; junction bases left unmatched: 2. The CDR3 protein is CASRGQGAMNTEAFF. In nucleotides, the CDR3 is TGTGCCAGCAGGGGACAGGGGGCGATGAACACTGAAGCTTTCTTT.

The chain employs TRBV4-1 and TRBJ2-3; TRBD2 is a possible D gene (5 bases). Trimming shortened V by 1 base and J by 0 bases, and 8 bases separated the two germline ends. The CDR3 has 15 residues. Germline V CDR1 and CDR2: MGHRA, YSYEKL. CDR3 DNA: TGCGCCAGCAGCCAAGCCGGGGTTAGCACAGATACGCAGTATTTT. Its protein is CASSQAGVSTDTQYF.

The J gene is TRBJ2-3, the V gene TRBV3-1 (or the pseudogene TRBV3-2); TRBD2 is a possible D gene (5 bases). The length of the CDR3 is 12 residues. Germline lookup yields CDR1 LGHDT and CDR2 YNNKEL (reference sequence). Trimming removed 2 bases from V and 6 bases from J, with 6 bases in between. DNA of the CDR3: TGTGCCAGCAGCCAATGGAGGGATACGCAGTATTTT. It is translated as CASSQWRDTQYF.

The rearrangement uses TRBV11-2 and TRBJ1-2; the D gene is possibly TRBD1 (5 bases). CDR1 is SGHAT and CDR2 is FQNNGV in the germline V gene. The CDR3 length is 15 residues. The ends were cut back, 0 bases at V and 2 bases at J, with 10 bases in the middle. CDR3 loop: CASSLEGRENYGYTF. The CDR3 DNA reads as TGTGCCAGCAGCTTAGAGGGGCGGGAAAACTATGGCTACACCTTC.

The V gene is TRBV20-1, the J gene TRBJ1-1, with a tentative D call TRBD1 (6 bases). Per germline, CDR1 DFQATT and CDR2 SNEGSKA (reference sequence). Trimming shortened V by 3 bases and J by 4 bases, and 21 bases separated the two germline ends. CDR3 size: 16 residues. The CDR3 region is CSASKAGAREGTEAFF. Written as DNA, the CDR3 is TGCAGTGCTAGTAAGGCAGGGGCGAGGGAGGGCACTGAAGCTTTCTTT.

The chain has TRBV5-1 and TRBJ2-5, with D unclear. Germline CDR1 reads SGHRS; CDR2 reads YFSETQ. This CDR3 is 12 amino acids long. V gave up 4 bases and J gave up 3 bases, with 7 bases separating them. The CDR3 reads CASSPSEETQYF. As DNA, the CDR3 is TGCGCCAGCAGCCCCTCAGAAGAGACCCAGTACTTC.